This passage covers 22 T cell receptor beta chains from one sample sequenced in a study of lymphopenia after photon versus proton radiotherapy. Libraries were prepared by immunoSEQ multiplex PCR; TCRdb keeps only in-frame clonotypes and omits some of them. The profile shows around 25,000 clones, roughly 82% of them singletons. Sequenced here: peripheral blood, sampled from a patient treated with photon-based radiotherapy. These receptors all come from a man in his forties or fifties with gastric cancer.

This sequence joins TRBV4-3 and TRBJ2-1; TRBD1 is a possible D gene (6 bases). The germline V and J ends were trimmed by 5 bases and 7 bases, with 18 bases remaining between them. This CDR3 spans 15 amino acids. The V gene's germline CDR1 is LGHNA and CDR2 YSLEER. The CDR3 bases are TGCGCCAGCAGCTACACCGCAGGGGATTCGAATGAGCAGTTCTTC. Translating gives CASSYTAGDSNEQFF.

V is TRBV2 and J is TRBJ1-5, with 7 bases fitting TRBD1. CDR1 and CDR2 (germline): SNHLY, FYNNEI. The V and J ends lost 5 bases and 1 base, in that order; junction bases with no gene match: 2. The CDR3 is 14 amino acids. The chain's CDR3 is CASSSQGSNQPQHF. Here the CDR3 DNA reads TGTGCCAGCAGTTCACAGGGGAGCAATCAGCCCCAGCATTTT.

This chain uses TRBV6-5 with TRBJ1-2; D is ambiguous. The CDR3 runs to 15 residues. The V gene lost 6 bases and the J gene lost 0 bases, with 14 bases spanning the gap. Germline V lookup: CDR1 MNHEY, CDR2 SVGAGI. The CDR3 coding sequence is TGTGCCAGCAGCCCCCGGCGGACGACTAACTATGGCTACACCTTC. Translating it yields CASSPRRTTNYGYTF.

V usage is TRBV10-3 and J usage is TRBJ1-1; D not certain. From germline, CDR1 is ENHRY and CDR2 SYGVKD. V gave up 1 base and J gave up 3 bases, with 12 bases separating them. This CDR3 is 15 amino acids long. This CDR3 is CAISELRGDDTEAFF. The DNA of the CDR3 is TGTGCCATCAGTGAGTTGCGCGGGGATGACACTGAAGCTTTCTTT.

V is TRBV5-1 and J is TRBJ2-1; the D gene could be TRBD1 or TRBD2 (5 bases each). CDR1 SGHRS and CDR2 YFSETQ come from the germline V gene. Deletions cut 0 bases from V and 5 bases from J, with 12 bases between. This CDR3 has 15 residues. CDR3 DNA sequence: TGCGCCAGCAGCTTGGTGTGGGGGATGAACAATGAGCAGTTCTTC. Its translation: CASSLVWGMNNEQFF. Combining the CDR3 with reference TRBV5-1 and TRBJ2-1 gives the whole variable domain KAGVTQTPRYLIKTRGQQVTLSCSPISGHRSVSWYQQTPGQGLQFLFEYFSETQRNKGNFPGRFSGRQFSNSRSEMNVSTLELGDSALYLCASSLVWGMNNEQFFGPGTRLTVL.

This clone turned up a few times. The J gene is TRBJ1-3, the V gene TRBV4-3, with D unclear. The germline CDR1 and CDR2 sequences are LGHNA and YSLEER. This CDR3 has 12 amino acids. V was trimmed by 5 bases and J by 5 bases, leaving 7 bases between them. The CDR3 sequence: CASSENRNTIYF. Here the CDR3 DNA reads TGCGCCAGCAGCGAGAATCGAAACACCATATATTTT.

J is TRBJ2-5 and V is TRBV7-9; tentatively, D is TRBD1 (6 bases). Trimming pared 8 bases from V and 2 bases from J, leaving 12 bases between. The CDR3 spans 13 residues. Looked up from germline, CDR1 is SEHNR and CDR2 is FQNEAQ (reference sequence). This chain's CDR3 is CASSTGTQETQYF. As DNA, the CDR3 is TGTGCCAGCTCAACCGGGACACAAGAGACCCAGTACTTC.

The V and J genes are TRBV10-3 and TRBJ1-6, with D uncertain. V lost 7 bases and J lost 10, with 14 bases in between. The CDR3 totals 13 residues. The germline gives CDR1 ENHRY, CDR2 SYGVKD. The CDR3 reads CAITDLLESPLHF. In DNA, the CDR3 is TGTGCCATCACGGACCTTCTTGAGTCACCCCTCCACTTT.

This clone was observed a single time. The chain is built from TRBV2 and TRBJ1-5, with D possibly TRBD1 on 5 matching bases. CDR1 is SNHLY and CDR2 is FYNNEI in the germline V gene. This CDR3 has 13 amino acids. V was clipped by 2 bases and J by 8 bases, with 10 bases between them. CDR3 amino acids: CASSERGSEPQHF. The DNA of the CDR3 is TGTGCCAGCAGTGAACGGGGGTCCGAGCCCCAGCATTTT. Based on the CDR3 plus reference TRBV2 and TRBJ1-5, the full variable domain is EPEVTQTPSHQVTQMGQEVILRCVPISNHLYFYWYRQILGQKVEFLVSFYNNEISEKSEIFDDQFSVERPDGSNFTLKIRSTKLEDSAMYFCASSERGSEPQHFGDGTRLSIL.

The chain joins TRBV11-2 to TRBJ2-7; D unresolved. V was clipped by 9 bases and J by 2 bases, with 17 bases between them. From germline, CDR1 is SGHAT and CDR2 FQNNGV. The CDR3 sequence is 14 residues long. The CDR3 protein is CASMRPSIPYEQYF. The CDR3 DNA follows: TGTGCCAGTATGCGGCCCTCCATCCCCTACGAGCAGTACTTC. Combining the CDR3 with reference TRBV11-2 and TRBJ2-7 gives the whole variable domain EAGVAQSPRYKIIEKRQSVAFWCNPISGHATLYWYQQILGQGPKLLIQFQNNGVVDDSQLPKDRFSAERLKGVDSTLKIQPAKLEDSAVYLCASMRPSIPYEQYFGPGTRLTVT.

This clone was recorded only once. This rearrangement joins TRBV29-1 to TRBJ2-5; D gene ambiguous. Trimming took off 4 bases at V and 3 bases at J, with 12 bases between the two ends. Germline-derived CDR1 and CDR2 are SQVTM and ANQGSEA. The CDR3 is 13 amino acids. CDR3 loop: CSVALGSEETQYF. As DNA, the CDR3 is TGCAGCGTTGCTCTAGGATCGGAAGAGACCCAGTACTTC. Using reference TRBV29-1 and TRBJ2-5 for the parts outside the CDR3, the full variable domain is SAVISQKPSRDICQRGTSLTIQCQVDSQVTMMFWYRQQPGQSLTLIATANQGSEATYESGFVIDKFPISRPNLTFSTLTVSNMSPEDSSIYLCSVALGSEETQYFGPGTRLLVL.

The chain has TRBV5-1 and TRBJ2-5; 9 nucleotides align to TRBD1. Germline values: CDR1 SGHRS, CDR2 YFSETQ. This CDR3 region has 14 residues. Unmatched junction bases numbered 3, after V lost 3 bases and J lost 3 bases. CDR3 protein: CASSSGQGKETQYF. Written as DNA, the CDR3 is TGCGCCAGCAGCTCGGGACAGGGCAAAGAGACCCAGTACTTC.

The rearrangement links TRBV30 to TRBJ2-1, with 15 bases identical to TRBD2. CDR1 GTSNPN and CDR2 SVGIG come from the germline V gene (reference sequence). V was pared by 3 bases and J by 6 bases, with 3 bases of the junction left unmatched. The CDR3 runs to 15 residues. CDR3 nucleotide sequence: TGTGCCTGGAGCTTGGGACTAGCGGGGGGCAATGAGCAGTTCTTC. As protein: CAWSLGLAGGNEQFF. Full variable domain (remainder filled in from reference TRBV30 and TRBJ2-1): SQTIHQWPATLVQPVGSPLSLECTVEGTSNPNLYWYRQAAGRGLQLLFYSVGIGQISSEVPQNLSASRPQDRQFILSSKKLLLSDSGFYLCAWSLGLAGGNEQFFGPGTRLTVL.

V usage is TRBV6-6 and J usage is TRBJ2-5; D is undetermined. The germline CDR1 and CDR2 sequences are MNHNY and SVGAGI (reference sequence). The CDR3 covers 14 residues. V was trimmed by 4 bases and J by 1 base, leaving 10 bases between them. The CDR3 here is CASSSDGPQETQYF. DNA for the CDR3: TGTGCCAGCAGTTCAGATGGCCCCCAAGAGACCCAGTACTTC.

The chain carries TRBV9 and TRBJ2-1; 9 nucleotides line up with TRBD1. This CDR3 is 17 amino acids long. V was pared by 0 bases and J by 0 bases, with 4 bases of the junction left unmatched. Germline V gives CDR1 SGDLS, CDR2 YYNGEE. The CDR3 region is CASSVGGQGSSYNEQFF. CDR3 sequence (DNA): TGTGCCAGCAGCGTAGGGGGACAGGGTAGCTCCTACAATGAGCAGTTCTTC.

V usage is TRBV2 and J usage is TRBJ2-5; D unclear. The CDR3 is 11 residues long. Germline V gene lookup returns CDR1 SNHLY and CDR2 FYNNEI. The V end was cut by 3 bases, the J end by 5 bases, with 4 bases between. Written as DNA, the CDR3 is TGTGCCAGCAGTGAGGCGGAGACCCAGTACTTC. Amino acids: CASSEAETQYF.

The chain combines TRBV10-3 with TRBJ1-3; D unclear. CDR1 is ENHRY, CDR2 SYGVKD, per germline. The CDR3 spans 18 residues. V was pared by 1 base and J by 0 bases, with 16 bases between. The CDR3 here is CAISEYVGDGSSGNTIYF. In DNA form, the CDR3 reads TGTGCCATCAGTGAGTACGTTGGGGATGGGAGCTCTGGAAACACCATATATTTT.

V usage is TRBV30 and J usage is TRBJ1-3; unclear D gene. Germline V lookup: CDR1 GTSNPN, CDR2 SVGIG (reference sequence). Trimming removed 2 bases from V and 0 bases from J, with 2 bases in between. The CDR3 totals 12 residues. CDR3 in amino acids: CAWSLSGNTIYF. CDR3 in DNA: TGTGCCTGGAGTCTCTCTGGAAACACCATATATTTT.

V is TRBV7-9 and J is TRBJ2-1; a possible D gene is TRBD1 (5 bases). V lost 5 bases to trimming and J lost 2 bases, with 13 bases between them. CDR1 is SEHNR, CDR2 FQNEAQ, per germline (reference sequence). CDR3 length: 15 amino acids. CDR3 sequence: CASSPGWGTYNEQFF. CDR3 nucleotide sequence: TGTGCCAGCAGCCCAGGGTGGGGAACCTACAATGAGCAGTTCTTC.

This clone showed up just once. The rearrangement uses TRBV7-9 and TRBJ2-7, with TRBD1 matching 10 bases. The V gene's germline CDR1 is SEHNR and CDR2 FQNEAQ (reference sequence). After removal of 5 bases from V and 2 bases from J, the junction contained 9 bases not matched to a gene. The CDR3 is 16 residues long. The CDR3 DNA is TGTGCCAGCAGCACTCTGGGACAGGGGAAAACCTACGAGCAGTACTTC. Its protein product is CASSTLGQGKTYEQYF.

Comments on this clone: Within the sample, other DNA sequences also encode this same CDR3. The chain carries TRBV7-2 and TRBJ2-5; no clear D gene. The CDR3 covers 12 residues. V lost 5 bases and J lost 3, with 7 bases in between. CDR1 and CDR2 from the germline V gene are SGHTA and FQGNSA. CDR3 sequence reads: CASSPLKETQYF. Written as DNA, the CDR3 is TGTGCCAGCAGCCCCCTTAAAGAGACCCAGTACTTC.

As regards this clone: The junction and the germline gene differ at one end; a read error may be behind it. The DNA for the CDR3 is TGTGCTAGCAGCTTAGCGAGAGGGGGGGAGCAGTTCTTC. The encoded protein is CASSLARGGEQFF. The V call is TRBV7-7, the J call TRBJ2-1; possibly TRBD1 or TRBD2 for D (6 bases each). Germline V gene data show CDR1 as SSHAT and CDR2 as FNYEAQ (reference sequence). This CDR3 has 13 residues.